The clone carrying this T cell receptor (beta chain) was found many times. Arm-PCR with iRepertoire HTBI primers amplified the CDR3 regions for these TCR beta libraries. One entry per CDR3 protein results from TCRdb running MiXCR on the multiplex PCR reads. The sample contains 300,000 to 450,000 distinct CDR3 sequences, 15% to 19% of which appear only once. These data come from a study of regulatory T cells in long-lasting Graves disease. As for time point: newly diagnosed GD, antithyroid drugs for less than 3 months. The TCR library was made from RNA that had been extracted from PBMCs in TRIzol. Diagnoses of Graves' disease were made by American Thyroid Association guidelines. CDR3 size: 15 residues. CDR1 and CDR2 (germline): SGHTA, FQGNSA. V gave up 4 bases and J gave up 0 bases; unmatched junction bases: 3.

This TCR was sampled from a female donor with Graves disease. The chain combines TRBV7-2 with TRBJ2-4; 7 bases fit TRBD1. The source was peripheral blood mononuclear cells (PBMCs), collected at new diagnosis, from a patient treated with antithyroid drugs. CDR3 sequence reads: CASSWDSTAKNIQYF. CDR3 DNA sequence: TGTGCCAGCAGCTGGGACAGCACAGCCAAAAACATTCAGTACTTC.